This TCR beta chain was retrieved from a study of CD8 T cells in Susac syndrome. The CDR3 is 11 residues long. Germline CDR1 DFQATT, CDR2 SNEGSKA (reference sequence). V was clipped by 7 bases and J by 4 bases, with 8 bases between them. Sequencing targeted TCR beta in blood CD8+ and CD4+ T cells. Negative isolation was used for CD8+ and CD4+ T cells, and FACS enrichment was applied to TEMRA cells. After extraction with the RNeasy kit, about 0.45 to 1 ug of the RNA was reverse transcribed using random hexamers. TCRdb used MiXCR to reprocess the immunoSEQ multiplex PCR reads, holding one entry per CDR3 protein. The sample carries 90,000 to 150,000 distinct CDR3 sequences, roughly 90% recorded once.

The genes are TRBV20-1 and TRBJ2-1; maybe TRBD2 (6 bases). The sample taken for sequencing was CD8+ T cells from PBMCs. This receptor was taken from a human donor in good health. The DNA for the CDR3 is TGCAGTGGGGACTTTTACAATGAGCAGTTCTTC. Translated, it gives CSGDFYNEQFF.